The present T cell receptor beta chain was sequenced within a study of T cell changes during pregnancy in multiple sclerosis. CDR1 is SGHTA, CDR2 FQGNSA, per germline. The length of the CDR3 is 13 residues. V was shortened by 2 bases and J by 10 bases, with 9 bases between the two germline ends. Assay: immunoSEQ multiplex PCR; the TCRdb copy retains only in-frame clones and omits some. This repertoire shows 55,000 to 75,000 clones, approximately 90% found once; its top ten account for approximately 1.5%. This chain links TRBV7-2 with TRBJ1-6; D remains unclear. The sequence was collected from a female donor in good health, enrolled as a control in a pregnancy study. The sample was peripheral blood, taken in the third trimester of pregnancy. CDR3 sequence reads: CASSLYEGSPLHF. CDR3 sequence (DNA): TGTGCCAGCAGCTTATACGAGGGATCACCCCTCCACTTT.